Below, 18 T cell receptor beta chains from the same sample are listed, as sequenced in a study of CD8+ T cells in alopecia areata. Treatment noted: oral pan-JAK inhibitor, 5-10 mg twice daily. As the sequencing template, cDNA was produced by extracting RNA and reverse transcribing it. Only in-frame clones appear in the TCRdb table, and some are missing; sequencing was by immunoSEQ multiplex PCR. Seen here are approximately 140,000 clones, around 82% observed once, and the top ten hold roughly 25%. The sample in question was CD8+ T cells sorted from blood, obtained at week 4, from a patient treated with tofacitinib. All receptors derive from a human donor with alopecia areata.

In DNA form, the CDR3 reads TGTGCCAGCAGTTTATCTGCAGACTATTCACCCCTCCACTTT. Amino acid sequence: CASSLSADYSPLHF. V usage is TRBV27 and J usage is TRBJ1-6; the D is unclear. The CDR3 length is 14 residues. Trimming took 0 bases from V and 8 from J, leaving 8 bases between them. Germline CDR1 is MNHEY and CDR2 is SMNVEV (reference sequence).

The rearrangement links TRBV27 to TRBJ2-7, with 9 positions matching TRBD1. Per the germline V gene, CDR1 is MNHEY and CDR2 is SMNVEV (reference sequence). This CDR3 region has 15 residues. Losses at the gene ends were 1 base for V and 6 bases for J; bases not matched to a gene: 7. The CDR3, as DNA: TGTGCCAGCAGTTTATGGGGACAGGGAGCGGGCGAGCAGTACTTC. Translating gives CASSLWGQGAGEQYF.

This chain joins TRBV9 and TRBJ2-1; D is unclear. V was cut by 2 bases and J by 5 bases, with 2 bases left in between. The CDR3 length is 11 residues. Germline V gene sequence: CDR1 SGDLS, CDR2 YYNGEE. The CDR3 sequence: CASSVNNEQFF. CDR3 DNA sequence: TGTGCCAGCAGCGTTAACAATGAGCAGTTCTTC.

This chain links TRBV19 with TRBJ2-7, with 9 bases lining up with TRBD1. Trimming removed 5 bases from V and 3 bases from J; junction bases left unmatched: 8. This CDR3 has 15 residues. Germline lookup yields CDR1 LNHDA and CDR2 SQIVND (reference sequence). The CDR3 protein is CASSGGQGSIYEQYF. The CDR3, as DNA: TGTGCCAGTAGTGGTGGACAGGGGAGTATCTACGAGCAGTACTTC.

This sequence joins TRBV29-1 and TRBJ2-5; a weak D match, TRBD1 (5 bases). Germline values: CDR1 SQVTM, CDR2 ANQGSEA. V lost 0 bases and J lost 5, with 16 bases in between. There are 15 residues in the CDR3. The CDR3 bases are TGCAGCGTTGAAGAGGCAGGGAAGGTAGAGGAGACCCAGTACTTC. The encoded protein is CSVEEAGKVEETQYF.

In its sample, this clone was seen a few times. The chain recombines TRBV29-1 with TRBJ2-2; D may be TRBD2 (5 bases). Trimming shortened V by 0 bases and J by 3 bases, and 8 bases separated the two germline ends. CDR3 length equals 14 residues. Per germline, CDR1 SQVTM and CDR2 ANQGSEA. The CDR3 DNA reads TGCAGCGTTGAAGATTTTAGCGACACCGGGGAGCTGTTTTTT. This encodes CSVEDFSDTGELFF.

The sample holds a few counts of this clone. The V gene is TRBV19, the J gene TRBJ1-2; perhaps TRBD1 as D (6 bases). Germline V gene data show CDR1 as LNHDA and CDR2 as SQIVND (reference sequence). The V end was cut by 5 bases, the J end by 2 bases, with 12 bases between. The CDR3 consists of 14 residues. CDR3 sequence: CASSGSDSNYGYTF. The DNA for the CDR3 is TGTGCCAGTAGTGGGTCGGACAGCAACTATGGCTACACCTTC.

The CDR3 DNA is TGTGCCAGCAGTTTAGGGTCTTTTACCGGGGAGCTGTTTTTT. Translated, it gives CASSLGSFTGELFF. This rearrangement joins TRBV27 to TRBJ2-2; no firm D call. CDR1 is MNHEY, CDR2 SMNVEV, per germline (reference sequence). Trimming shortened V by 2 bases and J by 5 bases, and 9 bases separated the two germline ends. This CDR3 region has 14 residues.

The chain couples TRBV6-5 to TRBJ2-3; no reliable D call. Between the trimmed V and J ends, which lost 5 bases and 0 bases, there was a span of 9 bases. Germline V gene sequence: CDR1 MNHEY, CDR2 SVGAGI. CDR3 length equals 14 residues. The CDR3 sequence is CASSGLSSTDTQYF. In nucleotides, the CDR3 is TGTGCCAGCAGTGGGTTATCTAGCACAGATACGCAGTATTTT.

Points on this clone: Other nucleotide sequences from this sample produce the same CDR3. V usage is TRBV29-1 and J usage is TRBJ2-3; D tentatively fits TRBD1 or TRBD2 (5 bases each). V was shortened by 4 bases and J by 1 base, with 6 bases between the two germline ends. CDR3 size: 12 residues. Germline CDR1 is SQVTM and CDR2 is ANQGSEA. CDR3 protein: CSVGGGTDTQYF. CDR3 nucleotide sequence: TGCAGCGTTGGAGGGGGCACAGATACGCAGTATTTT.

The gene calls are TRBV15 and TRBJ2-2; possible D gene TRBD1, 6 bases. CDR1 LNHNV and CDR2 YYDKDF come from the germline V gene (reference sequence). The V end lost 0 bases, the J end lost 0 bases, and 14 bases lay between the germline ends. This CDR3 contains 18 residues. The chain's CDR3 is CATSRDRTDPTNTGELFF. The CDR3 region has the DNA TGTGCCACCAGCAGAGATCGGACAGATCCAACGAACACCGGGGAGCTGTTTTTT.

V and J are TRBV4-3 and TRBJ2-7; TRBD1 matches 10 bases. Germline values: CDR1 LGHNA, CDR2 YSLEER. The CDR3 has 15 amino acids. After removal of 5 bases from V and 5 bases from J, the junction contained 9 bases not matched to a gene. DNA for the CDR3: TGCGCCAGCAGCTCGGGACAGGGGTATCCCAACGAGCAGTACTTC. Its translation is CASSSGQGYPNEQYF.

The chain carries TRBV5-6 and TRBJ2-5; D unresolved. The germline V gene has CDR1 SGHDT and CDR2 YYEEEE. The CDR3 extends over 12 amino acids. Trimming took 0 bases from V and 11 from J, leaving 11 bases between them. The CDR3 is CASSLGTEKQYF. Written as DNA, the CDR3 is TGTGCCAGCAGCTTGGGGACGGAGAAGCAGTACTTC.

The rearrangement joins TRBV30 to TRBJ2-5; D gene ambiguous. The CDR3 sequence is 14 residues long. Trimming took 4 bases from V and 2 from J, leaving 14 bases between them. Germline CDR1 and CDR2: GTSNPN and SVGIG (reference sequence). CDR3: CAWKGWQTQETQYF. In nucleotides, the CDR3 is TGTGCCTGGAAAGGGTGGCAGACACAAGAGACCCAGTACTTC.

The sample holds one count of this clone. The chain uses TRBV7-6 and TRBJ2-1, with 7 bases lining up with TRBD1. The CDR3 spans 17 residues. The V and J ends lost 2 bases and 0 bases, in that order; junction bases with no gene match: 7. The germline gives CDR1 SGHVS, CDR2 FNYEAQ. CDR3 loop: CASSLKGDRVSYNEQFF. CDR3 nucleotides: TGTGCCAGCAGCTTAAAAGGCGACAGGGTCTCCTACAATGAGCAGTTCTTC. The full variable domain, with the rest looked up from reference TRBV7-6 and TRBJ2-1, is GAGVSQSPRYKVTKRGQDVALRCDPISGHVSLYWYRQALGQGPEFLTYFNYEAQQDKSGLPNDRFSAERPEGSISTLTIQRTEQRDSAMYRCASSLKGDRVSYNEQFFGPGTRLTVL.

This chain links TRBV7-9 with TRBJ2-5, with D possibly being TRBD1 (5 bases). The CDR3 contains 15 residues. Trimming cost V 3 bases and J 5 bases, with 16 bases left between them. CDR1 and CDR2 (germline): SEHNR, FQNEAQ (reference sequence). CDR3 amino acids: CASSLSQGGVETQYF. The CDR3 DNA reads as TGTGCCAGCAGCTTGTCGCAGGGCGGCGTTGAGACCCAGTACTTC.

The V gene is TRBV4-3, the J gene TRBJ2-7; D is perhaps TRBD1 (7 bases). The V end lost 3 bases, the J end lost 4 bases, and 16 bases lay between the germline ends. In germline, CDR1 is LGHNA, CDR2 YSLEER. The length of the CDR3 is 15 residues. CDR3 sequence reads: CASSQTTAGGYEQYF. The CDR3 region has the DNA TGCGCCAGCAGCCAGACGACGGCAGGGGGGTACGAGCAGTACTTC.

The rearrangement joins TRBV27 to TRBJ2-5, with D hard to call. Germline lookup yields CDR1 MNHEY and CDR2 SMNVEV (reference sequence). This CDR3 has 14 amino acids. V lost 2 bases, J lost 5 bases, and 12 bases lay in between. The CDR3 DNA follows: TGTGCCAGCAGTTTAATGGGGTCCGGGGAGACCCAGTACTTC. This sequence encodes CASSLMGSGETQYF.